This is a list of T cell receptor beta chains from one sample in a study of blood T cell repertoires in COVID-19. The protocol was immunoSEQ multiplex PCR, while the TCRdb copy is restricted to in-frame clones and leaves out a portion. The sample shows more than 100,000 clones, about four fifths of them seen only once. The material sequenced was peripheral blood. These receptors were taken from a woman aged 80 or older with acute or convalescent COVID-19. The CDR3 runs from the conserved cysteine through the conserved F or W. A D gene is named only where the DNA matches it firmly.

v_gene	d_gene	j_gene	CDR3aa
TRBV27	TRBD2	TRBJ2-3	CASSRGTSGATDTQYF
TRBV28	TRBD1	TRBJ1-4	CASRTGLAPKLFF
TRBV7-9	.	TRBJ1-1	CASSLGSGNKAFF
TRBV6-6	TRBD1	TRBJ1-2	CASSSNQGTGYGYTF
TRBV15	.	TRBJ1-2	CATSRDASGGYGYTF
TRBV5-4	.	TRBJ2-1	CASSRRESSYNEQFF
TRBV28	TRBD2	TRBJ2-1	CASSLSLAGEVNEQFF
TRBV7-3	TRBD1	TRBJ2-1	CASSLTGAGGLNEQFF
TRBV2	.	TRBJ1-4	CASTARLWEKLFF
TRBV5-6	.	TRBJ2-3	CASSKQPTDTQYF
TRBV5-4	.	TRBJ2-4	CASSSGATAKNIQYF
TRBV5-1	.	TRBJ1-1	CASSRKSDTEAFF
TRBV9	.	TRBJ1-2	CASSVQGRYGYTF
TRBV19	TRBD1	TRBJ1-4	CASSADRDGTKLFF
TRBV5-4	TRBD1	TRBJ1-4	CASGTGLREKLFF
TRBV6-2/TRBV6-3	.	TRBJ2-7	CASSYPQGLSYEQYF
TRBV5-1	.	TRBJ2-1	CASSLGDRNEQFF
TRBV19	TRBD1	TRBJ2-7	CASSTWDRGPYEQYF
TRBV5-1	TRBD1	TRBJ2-5	CASSETGGKTQYF
TRBV7-3	.	TRBJ1-1	CASSLRMNTEAFF
TRBV19	TRBD2	TRBJ2-7	CASSKGLAGRYSYEQYF
TRBV19	TRBD1	TRBJ1-2	CASLDSGQGSGYGYTF
TRBV5-1	TRBD2	TRBJ2-5	CASSLPSGGPQETQYF
TRBV24-1	TRBD2	TRBJ2-3	CATRLAGSTDTQYF
TRBV19	.	TRBJ1-1	CASIDGYTEAFF
TRBV7-9	TRBD1	TRBJ2-7	CASSLAPGTGVYEQYF
TRBV3-1/TRBV3-2	.	TRBJ2-4	CASSQDSSRGEYF
TRBV28	.	TRBJ1-1	CASSRANTEAFF
TRBV2	TRBD2	TRBJ2-3	CASSEGPSGWRTDTQYF
TRBV19	TRBD2	TRBJ2-7	CASSILAGGAYEQYF
TRBV6-2/TRBV6-3	.	TRBJ1-2	CASSYQGRNYGYTF
TRBV6-6	TRBD1	TRBJ1-1	CASSPDGDRNTEAFF
TRBV7-2	TRBD2	TRBJ2-3	CASSLTSFSDTQYF
TRBV2	.	TRBJ1-1	CASSEAEANTEAFF
TRBV11-2	.	TRBJ2-2	CASSGGARTSTGELFF
TRBV5-4	.	TRBJ1-1	CASSRPQGNTEAFF
TRBV5-1	TRBD2	TRBJ2-7	CASSSGTSVYEQYF
TRBV28	.	TRBJ2-7	CASSLAGRAYEQYF
TRBV28	TRBD1	TRBJ1-4	CASSSGQGVAEKLFF
TRBV29-1	.	TRBJ1-1	CSVQGKNTEAFF
TRBV7-2	TRBD1	TRBJ1-1	CASSLAGGTGGFAFF
TRBV7-8	.	TRBJ2-2	CASSSRPGNTGELFF
TRBV30	.	TRBJ2-1	CAWGQGFRSYNEQFF
TRBV5-4	.	TRBJ1-6	CASSLGPSLDNSPLHF
TRBV5-1	.	TRBJ2-5	CASSPERETQYF